These T cell receptor beta chains were read from a single sample in a study of blood T cells in healthy people across ages. TCRdb reanalysed the 5' RACE reads using MiXCR and keeps one entry per CDR3 protein. The profile shows roughly 550,000 distinct CDR3 sequences, around 24% of them singletons. The same sample was also studied in work on T cells of mothers and their children.

Sequencing was performed on blood. Every receptor here comes from a boy aged 5-17 years in good health. The CDR3 runs from the conserved cysteine through the conserved F or W. Each record gives: CDR3 DNA, CDR3 protein, clone size, D gene, J gene, V gene. The D gene is left open where the match is weak. Rows give clone size only sometimes, using once, few, many, or a class for an expanded clone.

TGTGCCAGCAGCCCTGGACAGCCTGGAAAACTGTTTTTT	CASSPGQPGKLFF	.	.	TRBJ1-4	TRBV6-5
TGCAGTGCGCCGGGACAGGGGCGGTTAGGGGGCTACACCTTC	CSAPGQGRLGGYTF	.	TRBD1	TRBJ1-2	TRBV20-1
TGTGCCAGCAGTTACTCCGGGGCCCCCCCAGATACGCAGTATTTT	CASSYSGAPPDTQYF	.	.	TRBJ2-3	TRBV6-5
TGTGCCAGCAGCTTTAACAGGGGTTCCTACGAGCAGTACTTC	CASSFNRGSYEQYF	many	TRBD1	TRBJ2-7	TRBV7-2
TGTGCCAGCAGTCTACATGGGGACAGGGGAAATGAGCAGTTCTTC	CASSLHGDRGNEQFF	many	TRBD1	TRBJ2-1	TRBV7-2
TGTGCCAGCACGGGGGACGCCGGGGAGCTGTTTTTT	CASTGDAGELFF	few	.	TRBJ2-2	TRBV7-9
TGCAGCACCGACGAGGAGGGGCCGTATGGCTACACCTTC	CSTDEEGPYGYTF	once	.	TRBJ1-2	TRBV29-1
TGCAGTGCTAGAGGCCGAGGGGGGGCGAACACTGAAGCTTTCTTT	CSARGRGGANTEAFF	.	.	TRBJ1-1	TRBV20-1
TGTGCCAGCAGTTTGTCCGTTTCGGCCAGGTGGCCTCAGCCCCAGCATTTT	CASSLSVSARWPQPQHF	.	.	TRBJ1-5	TRBV28
TGTGCCAGCATCTCCGGGGGAGCCTACGAGCAGTACTTC	CASISGGAYEQYF	few	.	TRBJ2-7	TRBV28
TGTGCCAGCAGCACCAGGCAACAGGGGGCGGATAATGAAAAACTGTTTTTT	CASSTRQQGADNEKLFF	few	TRBD1	TRBJ1-4	TRBV11-2
TGCAGTGCTAGTTCCTCTGGGACACGCGGCGACGAGCAGTACTTC	CSASSSGTRGDEQYF	.	.	TRBJ2-7	TRBV20-1
TGTGCCAGCAGTTACAACAGGGATGGTGAGCAGTTCTTC	CASSYNRDGEQFF	.	.	TRBJ2-1	TRBV28
TGCAGCGTTGATGTCAGGGTAGCAGATACGCAGTATTTT	CSVDVRVADTQYF	.	.	TRBJ2-3	TRBV29-1
TGTGCCAGCAGCGGAAGGGACATTACTAGCACAGATACGCAGTATTTT	CASSGRDITSTDTQYF	.	.	TRBJ2-3	TRBV9
TGCGCCAGCAGCCAGTATAGCGGGACGTCCTACGAGCAGTACTTC	CASSQYSGTSYEQYF	.	TRBD2	TRBJ2-7	TRBV4-1
TGTGCCAACCCCTCGCGGACCCGGGGATACAATCAGCCCCAGCATTTT	CANPSRTRGYNQPQHF	.	.	TRBJ1-5	TRBV6-1
TGCGCCAGCAGCTTGGAGTACGGGAGCGGGGAGCAGTTCTTC	CASSLEYGSGEQFF	.	.	TRBJ2-1	TRBV5-1
TGTGCCAGCAGAATAAAACGGAGCAACACTGAAGCTTTCTTT	CASRIKRSNTEAFF	few	.	TRBJ1-1	TRBV12-3/TRBV12-4
TGTGCCAGCAGTGAAGACGGGACAGGGGGCTATGGCTACACCTTC	CASSEDGTGGYGYTF	many	TRBD1	TRBJ1-2	TRBV6-4
TGTGCCAGCAGCGACGGGGAACGGAGATTCACAGATACGCAGTATTTT	CASSDGERRFTDTQYF	few	.	TRBJ2-3	TRBV5-4
TGTGCCAGCAGTTTAACCTCCCTTAGGGAGACCCAGTACTTC	CASSLTSLRETQYF	.	.	TRBJ2-5	TRBV12-3/TRBV12-4
TGTGCCACCAGCAGAGGGACAGGGGACACCGGGGAGCTGTTTTTT	CATSRGTGDTGELFF	few	TRBD1	TRBJ2-2	TRBV15
TGTGCCAGCAGCTTATTTAATTCACCCCTCCACTTT	CASSLFNSPLHF	many	.	TRBJ1-6	TRBV7-2
TGTGCCAGCAGAAAGGCTGCGAGGAACACCGGGGAGCTGTTTTTT	CASRKAARNTGELFF	many	.	TRBJ2-2	TRBV3-1
TGCAGCGTTTCCAGGGGCCACCAAGAGGCCCAGTACTTC	CSVSRGHQEAQYF	few	.	TRBJ2-5	TRBV29-1
TGTGCCAGCAGTTTAGCGCAGGGGGCGCATGGCTACACCTTC	CASSLAQGAHGYTF	.	TRBD1	TRBJ1-2	TRBV12-3/TRBV12-4
TGTGCCAGCAGTTTAAAAGTCGGTCCGGGAGGGCTAAAACTGTTTTTT	CASSLKVGPGGLKLFF	.	.	TRBJ1-4	TRBV28
TGTGCCAGCTCACCACAGGGGGCGGTAGACGAGCAGTACTTC	CASSPQGAVDEQYF	.	TRBD1	TRBJ2-7	TRBV18
TGTGCCAGCAGCTTGTCGGGGGGTTATGAAAAACTGTTTTTT	CASSLSGGYEKLFF	.	.	TRBJ1-4	TRBV5-5
TGTGCCAGCAGTTACTCGAACCCGGCAGGGGAGACCCAGTACTTC	CASSYSNPAGETQYF	.	.	TRBJ2-5	TRBV6-5
TGTGCCAGCAGTGAAGCGCGGAAGGGGGGTCAGCCCCAGCATTTT	CASSEARKGGQPQHF	few	.	TRBJ1-5	TRBV2
TGTGCCAGCTCAGGGGACAGTAGCCAAGAGACCCAGTACTTC	CASSGDSSQETQYF	.	TRBD1	TRBJ2-5	TRBV18
TGCGCCAGCACGCCTTCGACAGGGCAGGTCACCGGGGAGCTGTTTTTT	CASTPSTGQVTGELFF	few	TRBD1	TRBJ2-2	TRBV4-3
TGTGCCAGCAGCATGACAGTCTATAATTCACCCCTCCACTTT	CASSMTVYNSPLHF	.	.	TRBJ1-6	TRBV2
TGCAGCCACGGGAGTACACAATGGGGTGAGCAGTTCTTC	CSHGSTQWGEQFF	few	.	TRBJ2-1	TRBV29-1
TGTGCCGCCAGCAGTTCCGGGGGAAGGAATAATTCACCCCTCCACTTT	CAASSSGGRNNSPLHF	few	.	TRBJ1-6	TRBV15
TGTGCCAGCAGTTCAGCAGGACTAAACTGGGGAGAGCAGTACTTC	CASSSAGLNWGEQYF	.	.	TRBJ2-7	TRBV28
TGTGCCAGCAGTCCCGGGACTAGCGGGAGCGGTGAGCAGTTCTTC	CASSPGTSGSGEQFF	few	TRBD2	TRBJ2-1	TRBV27
TGTGCCAGCAGTGAATTAACAGGGGAGGAGGCTGAAGCTTTCTTT	CASSELTGEEAEAFF	.	TRBD1	TRBJ1-1	TRBV25-1